This record looks at one TCR beta chain sequence and its context. This record comes from a study of control samples from healthy donors and cancer patients. The ends were cut back, 0 bases at V and 8 bases at J, with 11 bases in the middle. The CDR3 is 14 amino acids. The germline V gene encodes CDR1 SGHRS and CDR2 YFSETQ. Profiling relied on immunoSEQ multiplex PCR, and the TCRdb table lists in-frame clones only, not all of them. The data contain 90,000 to 110,000 clones, 85% to 90% of them singletons. The sequenced sample consisted of blood. The chain recombines TRBV5-1 with TRBJ1-4; D gene unclear. The sequence derives from a woman in her fifties or sixties in good health. CDR3 DNA: TGCGCCAGCAGCTTGGTTGTCGGCCCCGAAAAACTGTTTTTT. Amino acids: CASSLVVGPEKLFF.